These T cell receptor beta chains were read from a single sample in a study of T cells in localized non-small cell lung cancer. Sequenced by immunoSEQ multiplex PCR; TCRdb stores in-frame clones only, minus some. Of 20,000 or so clones detected, 80% to 90% appear once; the ten largest clones hold around 7%. The sequencing here drew on peripheral blood, taken before any cancer treatment. The receptors were sampled from a male donor older than 55 with stage I squamous cell lung carcinoma. CDR3s include the opening cysteine and the closing phenylalanine or tryptophan. D genes are given only for firm matches. Not every row has a clone size; where given, it reads once, few, many or a size class.

clone size,D gene,J gene,V gene,CDR3 protein,CDR3 DNA
.,.,TRBJ2-7,TRBV7-6,CASSWGTGGAGYEQYF,TGTGCCAGCAGCTGGGGGACTGGCGGGGCGGGCTACGAGCAGTACTTC
.,TRBD1,TRBJ1-5,TRBV7-3,CASSARGGNQPQHF,TGTGCCAGCAGCGCCAGGGGGGGAAATCAGCCCCAGCATTTT
.,.,TRBJ2-5,TRBV5-5,CASSLGGRETQYF,TGTGCCAGCAGTCTAGGGGGACGAGAGACCCAGTACTTC
.,TRBD1,TRBJ1-5,TRBV4-3,CASSQRTGGEPQHF,TGCGCCAGCAGCCAACGGACAGGGGGAGAACCCCAGCATTTT
.,.,TRBJ2-7,TRBV19,CASSIAVTGRGLEQYF,TGTGCCAGTAGTATAGCCGTGACAGGCAGAGGGCTCGAGCAGTACTTC
once,.,TRBJ1-5,TRBV6-5,CASSPGQPGQPQHF,TGTGCCAGCAGTCCCGGACAGCCAGGTCAGCCCCAGCATTTT
.,.,TRBJ1-2,TRBV6-5,CASSYSQGQSYGYTF,TGTGCCAGCAGTTACTCCCAGGGTCAGAGCTATGGCTACACCTTC
.,.,TRBJ1-2,TRBV28,CASSQRDYTF,TGTGCCAGCAGCCAAAGGGACTACACCTTC
.,TRBD1,TRBJ2-7,TRBV19,CASSTYRDRGQKQYF,TGTGCCAGTAGTACGTACCGGGACAGGGGGCAGAAGCAGTACTTC
.,TRBD2,TRBJ2-7,TRBV11-2,CASSLDRSGGSYEQYF,TGTGCCAGCAGCTTAGATCGGAGCGGGGGCTCCTACGAGCAGTACTTC
once,.,TRBJ2-5,TRBV20-1,CSARAQETQYF,TGCAGTGCTAGGGCACAAGAGACCCAGTACTTC
once,.,TRBJ1-1,TRBV27,CASSYRTGEAFF,TGTGCCAGCAGTTACCGGACTGGTGAAGCTTTCTTT
.,.,TRBJ2-5,TRBV7-2,CASSLNRQQETQYF,TGTGCCAGCAGCTTAAACAGACAGCAAGAGACCCAGTACTTC
.,.,TRBJ1-1,TRBV12-5,CASGLPIGEGVPEAFF,TGTGCTAGTGGTTTGCCGATAGGGGAAGGTGTGCCTGAAGCTTTCTTT
once,TRBD1,TRBJ1-2,TRBV19,CASSALLGLWTGRLLYGYTF,TGTGCCAGTAGTGCTCTTCTGGGCCTGTGGACAGGTCGATTACTCTATGGCTACACCTTC
.,.,TRBJ1-4,TRBV29-1,CSGRTNEKLFF,TGCAGCGGTCGTACTAATGAAAAACTGTTTTTT
.,TRBD2,TRBJ2-3,TRBV28,CASSFPRTSGGTDTQYF,TGTGCCAGCAGTTTCCCCCGGACTAGCGGGGGCACAGATACGCAGTATTTT
.,.,TRBJ1-3,TRBV28,CASSLKPPGSGNTIYF,TGTGCCAGCAGTTTAAAGCCACCGGGTTCAGGAAACACCATATATTTT
.,.,TRBJ1-2,TRBV5-1,CASSKEGAPRYGYTF,TGCGCCAGCAGCAAAGAAGGGGCCCCTCGGTATGGCTACACCTTC
.,.,TRBJ2-1,TRBV18,CASSPGGVNEQFF,TGTGCCAGCTCACCTGGGGGTGTGAATGAGCAGTTCTTC
.,TRBD1,TRBJ1-4,TRBV25-1,CAAGQAVATNEKLFF,TGTGCCGCTGGACAGGCAGTTGCAACTAATGAAAAACTGTTTTTT
.,.,TRBJ1-1,TRBV7-2,CASSLERGTEAFF,TGTGCCAGCAGCTTAGAACGGGGGACTGAAGCTTTCTTT
.,.,TRBJ2-6,TRBV7-2,CASSLRLAGANVLTF,TGTGCCAGCAGCTTAAGGCTGGCTGGGGCCAACGTCCTGACTTTC
.,TRBD1,TRBJ1-6,TRBV6-4,CASSLQGAESPLHF,TGTGCCAGCAGTCTTCAGGGGGCTGAATCACCCCTCCACTTT
.,TRBD1,TRBJ2-3,TRBV5-6,CASSADRVASDTQYF,TGTGCCAGCAGCGCGGACAGGGTAGCGTCAGATACGCAGTATTTT
.,TRBD2,TRBJ2-1,TRBV5-4,CASSLERGPYNEQFF,TGTGCCAGCAGCTTGGAGCGGGGGCCCTACAATGAGCAGTTCTTC
.,TRBD1,TRBJ2-5,TRBV19,CASSIGQGYQETQYF,TGTGCCAGTAGTATAGGACAGGGGTACCAAGAGACCCAGTACTTC
.,.,TRBJ2-2,TRBV30,CAWSPGPSAGELFF,TGTGCCTGGAGCCCCGGACCTAGCGCCGGGGAGCTGTTTTTT
.,TRBD2,TRBJ2-4,TRBV11-2,CASSSGGSAKNIQYF,TGTGCCAGCAGCTCGGGGGGGTCGGCCAAAAACATTCAGTACTTC
.,.,TRBJ2-3,TRBV11-3,CASSLEWTDTQYF,TGTGCCAGCAGCTTAGAATGGACAGATACGCAGTATTTT
.,TRBD2,TRBJ2-1,TRBV19,CASSSAGGPRNEQFF,TGTGCCAGTAGTTCAGCGGGGGGGCCGCGCAATGAGCAGTTCTTC
.,.,TRBJ1-1,TRBV11-2,CASSFRGTNTEAFF,TGTGCCAGCAGCTTCCGGGGCACGAACACTGAAGCTTTCTTT
.,.,TRBJ2-5,TRBV5-4,CATHSSGRETQYF,TGTGCCACGCACAGTTCAGGGAGAGAGACCCAGTACTTC
.,.,TRBJ2-5,TRBV21-1,CASSKAEGQETQYF,TGTGCCAGCAGCAAAGCAGAGGGGCAAGAGACCCAGTACTTC
.,.,TRBJ2-2,TRBV10-3,CAISESGRARTGELFF,TGTGCCATCAGTGAGTCGGGAAGGGCAAGAACCGGGGAGCTGTTTTTT
.,.,TRBJ1-4,TRBV30,CAWSPLGIGEKLFF,TGTGCCTGGAGCCCCTTAGGCATCGGTGAAAAACTGTTTTTT
.,TRBD2,TRBJ2-3,TRBV7-3,CASSPTGTSGGAGDTQYF,TGTGCCAGCAGCCCGACCGGGACTAGCGGGGGGGCGGGAGATACGCAGTATTTT
.,.,TRBJ2-7,TRBV11-2,CASSRTYEQYF,TGTGCCAGCAGCAGAACCTACGAGCAGTACTTC
.,.,TRBJ1-6,TRBV9,CASSVDRAGRNSPLHF,TGTGCCAGCAGCGTAGATCGGGCTGGGAGAAATTCACCCCTCCACTTT
.,.,TRBJ1-1,TRBV5-1,CASSPRFMNTEAFF,TGCGCCAGCAGCCCCAGGTTCATGAACACTGAAGCTTTCTTT
.,.,TRBJ1-2,TRBV27,CASSLTGGYGYTF,TGTGCCAGCAGTCTTACCGGAGGTTATGGCTACACCTTC
.,TRBD1,TRBJ1-5,TRBV5-6,CASSLLGGPNQPQHF,TGTGCCAGCAGCCTTCTAGGGGGCCCCAATCAGCCCCAGCATTTT
.,.,TRBJ1-5,TRBV19,CASSIEGGSVSSNQPQHF,TGTGCCAGTAGTATAGAAGGTGGCAGTGTTTCTAGCAATCAGCCCCAGCATTTT
.,TRBD1,TRBJ1-1,TRBV7-9,CASSSRGGRGNTEAFF,TGTGCCAGCAGCTCCAGGGGGGGCCGGGGGAACACTGAAGCTTTCTTT
.,.,TRBJ1-1,TRBV18,CASSPGTPITEAFF,TGTGCCAGCTCCCCCGGGACACCCATAACTGAAGCTTTCTTT
.,TRBD1,TRBJ1-2,TRBV6-5,CASSHKQGNYGYTF,TGTGCCAGCAGTCATAAACAGGGGAACTATGGCTACACCTTC
few,.,TRBJ2-7,TRBV5-3,CASSLEGDSYEQYF,TGTGCCAGCAGCTTGGAGGGGGACTCTTACGAGCAGTACTTC
.,TRBD1,TRBJ1-1,TRBV11-3,CASSLAWTGVNTEAFF,TGTGCCAGCAGCTTAGCCTGGACAGGCGTGAACACTGAAGCTTTCTTT
.,.,TRBJ1-2,TRBV5-4,CATRPPGRGSYGYTF,TGTGCCACCCGGCCTCCGGGACGGGGGAGCTATGGCTACACCTTC
.,TRBD2,TRBJ2-1,TRBV27,CASTYGGGSYNEQFF,TGTGCCAGCACATACGGGGGGGGGTCCTACAATGAGCAGTTCTTC
.,TRBD2,TRBJ2-7,TRBV10-1,CASSGPRGAIAYEQYF,TGCGCCAGCAGTGGGCCGCGGGGGGCGATTGCCTACGAGCAGTACTTC
.,.,TRBJ2-3,TRBV5-1,CASSFLTGTSTDTQYF,TGCGCCAGCAGCTTTCTGACAGGGACTAGCACAGATACGCAGTATTTT
.,.,TRBJ1-5,TRBV6-1,CAISPGLSNQPQHF,TGTGCCATCTCACCAGGACTTAGCAATCAGCCCCAGCATTTT
once,TRBD1,TRBJ2-5,TRBV6-1,CASRFDRDEETQYF,TGTGCCAGCAGATTCGACAGGGATGAAGAGACCCAGTACTTC